This T cell receptor (beta chain) stems from a study of T cell responses to AZD1222 COVID-19 vaccine. Study-wide points: CD4 TCRs linked to vaccination spanned spike, dominating at 160-218 and 743-854. The study identified only a handful of AZD1222 recipients as seropositive at baseline.

About this clone: Antigen specificity is unknown.

This CDR3 comprises 16 residues. With 3 bases clipped from V and 8 bases from J, the junction kept 13 bases outside the gene matches. Germline CDR1 and CDR2: SGHRS and YFSETQ. The protocol was immunoSEQ multiplex PCR, while the TCRdb copy is restricted to in-frame clones and leaves out a portion. The sample includes 150,000 to 160,000 clones, about nine tenths seen only once; the top ten take 5.5%. The starting material was peripheral blood, obtained on day 0 of MenACWY control vaccination. This rearrangement joins TRBV5-1 to TRBJ2-1, with 8 nucleotides matching TRBD1. The TCR sequence derives from an adult in good health. CDR3 DNA sequence: TGCGCCAGCAGCTACGCAGGGGGCGATTCGCGCGATGAGCAGTTCTTC. Its protein is CASSYAGGDSRDEQFF.